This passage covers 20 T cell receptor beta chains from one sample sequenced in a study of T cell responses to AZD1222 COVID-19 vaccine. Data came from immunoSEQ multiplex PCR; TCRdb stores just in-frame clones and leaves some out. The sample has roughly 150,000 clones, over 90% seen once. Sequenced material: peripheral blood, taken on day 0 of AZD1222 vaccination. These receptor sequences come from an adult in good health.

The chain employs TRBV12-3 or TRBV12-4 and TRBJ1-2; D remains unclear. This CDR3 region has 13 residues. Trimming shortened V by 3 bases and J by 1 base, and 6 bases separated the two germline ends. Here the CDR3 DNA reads TGTGCCAGCAGTTTTCAAGTTAACTATGGCTACACCTTC. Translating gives CASSFQVNYGYTF.

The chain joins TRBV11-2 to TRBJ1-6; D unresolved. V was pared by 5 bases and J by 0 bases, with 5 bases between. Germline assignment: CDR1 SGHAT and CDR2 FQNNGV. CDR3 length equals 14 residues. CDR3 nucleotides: TGTGCCAGCAGCCGAAGCTCCTATAATTCACCCCTCCACTTT. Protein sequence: CASSRSSYNSPLHF.

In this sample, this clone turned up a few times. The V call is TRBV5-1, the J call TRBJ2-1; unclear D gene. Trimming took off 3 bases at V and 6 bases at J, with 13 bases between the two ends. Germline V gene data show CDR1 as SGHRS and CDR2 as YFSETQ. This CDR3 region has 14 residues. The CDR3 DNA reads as TGCGCCAGCAGCTCGCGCCTTAGAGGCAATGAGCAGTTCTTC. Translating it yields CASSSRLRGNEQFF.

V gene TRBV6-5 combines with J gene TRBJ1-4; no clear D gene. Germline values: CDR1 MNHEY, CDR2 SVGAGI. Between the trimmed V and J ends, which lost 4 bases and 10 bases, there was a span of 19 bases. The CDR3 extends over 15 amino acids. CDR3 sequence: CASSLVPTGKGKLFF. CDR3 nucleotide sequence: TGTGCCAGCAGTTTAGTTCCCACCGGGAAGGGAAAACTGTTTTTT.

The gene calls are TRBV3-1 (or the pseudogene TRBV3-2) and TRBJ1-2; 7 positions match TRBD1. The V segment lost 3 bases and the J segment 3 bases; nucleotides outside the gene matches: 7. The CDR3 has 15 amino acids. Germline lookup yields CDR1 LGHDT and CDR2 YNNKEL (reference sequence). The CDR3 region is CASSQTGISHYGYTF. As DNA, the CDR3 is TGTGCCAGCAGCCAGACAGGGATAAGTCACTATGGCTACACCTTC.

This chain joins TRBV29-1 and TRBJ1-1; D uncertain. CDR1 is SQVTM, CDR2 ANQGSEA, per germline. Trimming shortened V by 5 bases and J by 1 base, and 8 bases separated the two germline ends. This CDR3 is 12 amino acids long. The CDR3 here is CSVYVENTEAFF. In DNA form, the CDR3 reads TGCAGCGTTTATGTAGAGAACACTGAAGCTTTCTTT.

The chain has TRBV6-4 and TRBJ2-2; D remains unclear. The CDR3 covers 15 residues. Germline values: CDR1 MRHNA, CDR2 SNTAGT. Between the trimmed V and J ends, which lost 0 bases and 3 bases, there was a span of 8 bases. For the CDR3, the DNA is TGTGCCAGCAGTGACTCCTTGAGAGACACCGGGGAGCTGTTTTTT. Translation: CASSDSLRDTGELFF.

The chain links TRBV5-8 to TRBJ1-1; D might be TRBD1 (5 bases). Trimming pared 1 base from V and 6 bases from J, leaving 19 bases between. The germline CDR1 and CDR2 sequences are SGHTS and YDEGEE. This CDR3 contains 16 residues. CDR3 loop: CASSLWNGGPGAEAFF. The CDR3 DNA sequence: TGTGCCAGCAGCTTGTGGAATGGGGGTCCGGGTGCTGAAGCTTTCTTT.

CDR3 in DNA: TGTGCCAGCACCACCTCGACTAGCCGTGGTGAGCAGTTCTTC. Its translation: CASTTSTSRGEQFF. The rearrangement joins TRBV7-9 to TRBJ2-1; TRBD2 matches 7 bases. Germline CDR1 is SEHNR and CDR2 is FQNEAQ (reference sequence). The CDR3 has 14 amino acids. Unmatched junction bases numbered 12, after V lost 7 bases and J lost 9 bases.

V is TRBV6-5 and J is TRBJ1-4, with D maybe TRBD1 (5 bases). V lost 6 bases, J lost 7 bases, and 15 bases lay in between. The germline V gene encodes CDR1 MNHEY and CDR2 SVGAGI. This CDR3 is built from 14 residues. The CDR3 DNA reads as TGTGCCAGCAGCCAACAGCCAGGGAGTGAAAAACTGTTTTTT. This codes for CASSQQPGSEKLFF.

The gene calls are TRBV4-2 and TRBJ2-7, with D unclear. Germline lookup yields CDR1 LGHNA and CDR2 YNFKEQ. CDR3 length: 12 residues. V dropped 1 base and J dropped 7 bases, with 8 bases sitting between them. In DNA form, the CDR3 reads TGTGCCAGCAGCCAAGTAAAGGGAGAGCAGTACTTC. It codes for CASSQVKGEQYF.

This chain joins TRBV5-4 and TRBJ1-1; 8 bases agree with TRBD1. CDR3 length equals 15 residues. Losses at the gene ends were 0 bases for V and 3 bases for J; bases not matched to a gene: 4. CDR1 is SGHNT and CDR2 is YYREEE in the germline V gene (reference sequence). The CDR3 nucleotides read TGTGCCAGCAGCTTGGAAACAGGGGGGTACACTGAAGCTTTCTTT. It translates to CASSLETGGYTEAFF.

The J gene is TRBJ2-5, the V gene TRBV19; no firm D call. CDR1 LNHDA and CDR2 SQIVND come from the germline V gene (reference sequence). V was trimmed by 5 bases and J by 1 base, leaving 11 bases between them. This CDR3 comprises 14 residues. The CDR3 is CASSPLGGQETQYF. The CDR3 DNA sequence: TGTGCCAGTAGTCCCCTGGGCGGCCAAGAGACCCAGTACTTC.

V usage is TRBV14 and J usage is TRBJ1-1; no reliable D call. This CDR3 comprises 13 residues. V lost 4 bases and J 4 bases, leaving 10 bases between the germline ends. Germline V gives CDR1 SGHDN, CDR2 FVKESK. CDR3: CASSLSGITEAFF. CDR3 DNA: TGTGCCAGCAGCCTTAGCGGTATCACTGAAGCTTTCTTT.

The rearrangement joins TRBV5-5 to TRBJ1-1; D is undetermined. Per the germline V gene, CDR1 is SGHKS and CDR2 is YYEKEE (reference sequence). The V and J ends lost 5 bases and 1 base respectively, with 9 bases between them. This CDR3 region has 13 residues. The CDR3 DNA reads TGTGCCAGCAGTTCTGGGCCGAACACTGAAGCTTTCTTT. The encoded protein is CASSSGPNTEAFF.

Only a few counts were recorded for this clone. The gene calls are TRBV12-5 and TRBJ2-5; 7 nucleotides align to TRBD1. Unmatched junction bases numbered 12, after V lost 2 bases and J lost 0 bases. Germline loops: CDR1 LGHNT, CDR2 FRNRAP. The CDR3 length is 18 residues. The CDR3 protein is CASGLTTPGTAYQETQYF. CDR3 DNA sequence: TGTGCTAGTGGTTTGACCACCCCTGGGACAGCGTACCAAGAGACCCAGTACTTC. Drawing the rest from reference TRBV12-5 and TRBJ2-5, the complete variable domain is DARVTQTPRHKVTEMGQEVTMRCQPILGHNTVFWYRQTMMQGLELLAYFRNRAPLDDSGMPKDRFSAEMPDATLATLKIQPSEPRDSAVYFCASGLTTPGTAYQETQYFGPGTRLLVL.

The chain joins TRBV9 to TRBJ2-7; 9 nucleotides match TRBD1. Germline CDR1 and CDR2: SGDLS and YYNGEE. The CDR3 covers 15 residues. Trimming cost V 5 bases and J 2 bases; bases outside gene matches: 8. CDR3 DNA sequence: TGTGCCAGCAGTACAGGGGGCGCTTGGACCTACGAGCAGTACTTC. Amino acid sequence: CASSTGGAWTYEQYF.

CDR3 nucleotide sequence: TGTGCCAGCAGACCCCCGGGACTAGCGGGAGACGAGCAGTACTTC. Residues: CASRPPGLAGDEQYF. This chain joins TRBV11-2 and TRBJ2-7; TRBD2 matches 14 bases. V lost 6 bases to trimming and J lost 5 bases; unmatched junction nucleotides: 6. This CDR3 is built from 15 residues. Germline-derived CDR1 and CDR2 are SGHAT and FQNNGV.

CDR3 amino acids: CASRETGHMNTEAFF. Written as DNA, the CDR3 is TGTGCCAGCAGAGAGACAGGACACATGAACACTGAAGCTTTCTTT. This sequence joins TRBV2 and TRBJ1-1; the D gene is possibly TRBD1 (6 bases). Germline V lookup: CDR1 SNHLY, CDR2 FYNNEI. The CDR3 has 15 amino acids. Trimming shortened V by 6 bases and J by 0 bases, and 14 bases separated the two germline ends.

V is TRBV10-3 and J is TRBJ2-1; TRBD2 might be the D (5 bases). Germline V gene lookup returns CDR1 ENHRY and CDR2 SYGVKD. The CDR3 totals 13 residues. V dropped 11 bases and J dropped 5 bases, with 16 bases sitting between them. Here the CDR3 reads CASRRSGNNEQFF. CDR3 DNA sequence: TGTGCCTCCCGGAGGTCGGGGAACAATGAGCAGTTCTTC.